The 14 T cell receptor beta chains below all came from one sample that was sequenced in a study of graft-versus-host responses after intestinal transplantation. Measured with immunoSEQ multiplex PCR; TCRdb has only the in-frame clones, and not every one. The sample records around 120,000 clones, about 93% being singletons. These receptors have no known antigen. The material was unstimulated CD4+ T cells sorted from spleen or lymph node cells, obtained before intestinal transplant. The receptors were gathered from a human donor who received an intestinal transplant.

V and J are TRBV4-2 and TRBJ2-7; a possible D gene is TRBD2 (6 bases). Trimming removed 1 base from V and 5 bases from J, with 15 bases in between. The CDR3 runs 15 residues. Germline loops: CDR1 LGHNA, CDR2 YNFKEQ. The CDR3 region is CASSQGYPRGNEQYF. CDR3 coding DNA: TGTGCCAGCAGCCAAGGTTACCCTCGCGGGAACGAGCAGTACTTC.

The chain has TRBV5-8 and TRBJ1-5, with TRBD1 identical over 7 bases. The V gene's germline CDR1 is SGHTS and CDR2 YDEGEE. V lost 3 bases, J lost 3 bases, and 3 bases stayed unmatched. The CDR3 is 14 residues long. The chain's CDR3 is CASSSGQTNQPQHF. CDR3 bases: TGTGCCAGCAGCTCGGGACAGACCAATCAGCCCCAGCATTTT.

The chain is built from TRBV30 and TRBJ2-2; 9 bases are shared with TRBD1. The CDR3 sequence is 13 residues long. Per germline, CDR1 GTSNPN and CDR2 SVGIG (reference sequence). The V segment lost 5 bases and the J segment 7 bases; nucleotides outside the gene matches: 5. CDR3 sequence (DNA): TGTGCCTGGGGGGACAGGGCGAACGGGGAGCTGTTTTTT. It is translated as CAWGDRANGELFF.

CDR3 protein: CASSQGLQSSYEQYF. The CDR3 bases are TGCGCCAGCAGCCAGGGACTTCAGAGCTCCTACGAGCAGTACTTC. This chain uses TRBV4-1 with TRBJ2-7; D might be TRBD2 (6 bases). With 3 bases removed from V and 0 bases from J, the gap between germline ends came to 12 bases. Germline CDR1 and CDR2: MGHRA and YSYEKL. This CDR3 comprises 15 residues.

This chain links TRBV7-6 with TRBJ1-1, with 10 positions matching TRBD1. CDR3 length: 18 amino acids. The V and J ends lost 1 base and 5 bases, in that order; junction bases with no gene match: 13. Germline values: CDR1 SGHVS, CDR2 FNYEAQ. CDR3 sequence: CASSLVAGTGAAGTEAFF. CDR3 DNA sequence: TGTGCCAGCAGCTTAGTGGCCGGGACAGGGGCCGCAGGTACTGAAGCTTTCTTT.

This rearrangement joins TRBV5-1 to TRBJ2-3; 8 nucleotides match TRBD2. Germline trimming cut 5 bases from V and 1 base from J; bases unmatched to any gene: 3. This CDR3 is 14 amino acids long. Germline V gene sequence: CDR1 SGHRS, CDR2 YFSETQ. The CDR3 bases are TGCGCCAGCAGGGTCGGGGGGGGCACAGATACGCAGTATTTT. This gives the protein CASRVGGGTDTQYF.

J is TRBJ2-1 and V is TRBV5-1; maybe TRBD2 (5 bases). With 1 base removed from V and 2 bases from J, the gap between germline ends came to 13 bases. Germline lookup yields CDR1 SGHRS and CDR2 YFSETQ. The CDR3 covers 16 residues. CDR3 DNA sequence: TGCGCCAGCAGCTTGTTGTCGGGAAGGACCTACAATGAGCAGTTCTTC. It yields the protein CASSLLSGRTYNEQFF. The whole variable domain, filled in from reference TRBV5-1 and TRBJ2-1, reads KAGVTQTPRYLIKTRGQQVTLSCSPISGHRSVSWYQQTPGQGLQFLFEYFSETQRNKGNFPGRFSGRQFSNSRSEMNVSTLELGDSALYLCASSLLSGRTYNEQFFGPGTRLTVL.

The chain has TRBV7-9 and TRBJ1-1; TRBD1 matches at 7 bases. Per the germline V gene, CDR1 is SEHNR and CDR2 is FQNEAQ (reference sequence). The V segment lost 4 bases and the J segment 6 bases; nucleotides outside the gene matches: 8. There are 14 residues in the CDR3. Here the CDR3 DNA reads TGTGCCAGCAGCTCCCTGACAGGGCCGTCTGAAGCTTTCTTT. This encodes CASSSLTGPSEAFF.

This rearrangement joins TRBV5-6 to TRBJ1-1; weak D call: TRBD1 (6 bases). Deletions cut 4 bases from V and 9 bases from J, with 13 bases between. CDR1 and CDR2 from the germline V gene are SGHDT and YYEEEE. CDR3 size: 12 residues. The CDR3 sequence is CASSVGGSKAFF. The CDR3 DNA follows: TGTGCCAGCAGCGTAGGGGGGAGTAAAGCTTTCTTT. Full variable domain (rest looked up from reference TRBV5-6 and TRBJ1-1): DAGVTQSPTHLIKTRGQQVTLRCSPKSGHDTVSWYQQALGQGPQFIFQYYEEEERQRGNFPDRFSGHQFPNYSSELNVNALLLGDSALYLCASSVGGSKAFFGQGTRLTVV.

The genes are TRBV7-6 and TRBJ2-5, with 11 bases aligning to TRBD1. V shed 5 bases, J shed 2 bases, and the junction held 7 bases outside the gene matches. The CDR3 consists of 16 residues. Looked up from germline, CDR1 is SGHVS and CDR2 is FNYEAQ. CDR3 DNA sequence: TGTGCCAGCAGCCTCGGACAGGGGGCGTTGCAAGAGACCCAGTACTTC. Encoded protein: CASSLGQGALQETQYF.

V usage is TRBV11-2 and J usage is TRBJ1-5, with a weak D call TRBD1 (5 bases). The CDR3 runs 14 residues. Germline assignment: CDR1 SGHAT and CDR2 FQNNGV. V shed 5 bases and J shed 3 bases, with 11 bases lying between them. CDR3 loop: CASSARGNNQPQHF. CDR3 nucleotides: TGTGCCAGCAGCGCCCGGGGCAACAATCAGCCCCAGCATTTT.

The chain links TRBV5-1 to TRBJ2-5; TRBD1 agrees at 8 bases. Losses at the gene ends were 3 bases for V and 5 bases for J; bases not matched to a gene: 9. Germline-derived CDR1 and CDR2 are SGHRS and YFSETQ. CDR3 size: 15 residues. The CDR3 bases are TGCGCCAGCAGCTCCGGGACAGGTATCTTCGAGACCCAGTACTTC. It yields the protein CASSSGTGIFETQYF.

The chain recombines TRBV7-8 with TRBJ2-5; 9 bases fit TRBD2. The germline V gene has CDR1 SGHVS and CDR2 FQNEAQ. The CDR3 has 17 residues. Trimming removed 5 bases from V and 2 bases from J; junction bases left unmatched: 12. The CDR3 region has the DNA TGTGCCAGCAGCAACCGCGGGAGGGGAGGTCGGCAAGAGACCCAGTACTTC. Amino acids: CASSNRGRGGRQETQYF.

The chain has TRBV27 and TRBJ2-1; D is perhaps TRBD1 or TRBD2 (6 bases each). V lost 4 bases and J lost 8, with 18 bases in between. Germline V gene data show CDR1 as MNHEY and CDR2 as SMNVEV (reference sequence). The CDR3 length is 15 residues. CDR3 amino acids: CASSSLGGTLDEQFF. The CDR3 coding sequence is TGTGCCAGCAGTTCTCTCGGGGGCACCTTGGATGAGCAGTTCTTC.